A selection of T cell receptor beta chains follows, all from one sample in a study of T cell repertoires in cytomegalovirus infection. TCRdb recomputed calls from the reads with MiXCR, one row per CDR3 protein. The data contain roughly 640,000 distinct CDR3 sequences, 24% of them seen just once; the ten biggest clones take up around 8%. Specimen: CD8+ T cells from PBMCs. These receptors were obtained from a human donor in good health (CMV status not recorded). Some clones in this sample may be carry-over from other donors' samples. Both conserved end residues are part of each CDR3. Fields, in order: clone size, D gene, J gene, V gene, CDR3 protein, CDR3 DNA. The D gene is left open where the match is weak. The listing skips clone size in some rows; elsewhere it reads once, few, many or a size class.

>few|-|TRBJ1-4|TRBV29-1
CSVVSAGTNEKLFF
TGCAGCGTTGTAAGTGCTGGAACTAATGAAAAACTGTTTTTT
>-|TRBD2|TRBJ2-2|TRBV5-4
CASSLASGVNTGELFF
TGTGCCAGCAGCTTGGCTAGCGGAGTTAACACCGGGGAGCTGTTTTTT
>few|-|TRBJ1-5|TRBV4-1
CASSQRGGSNQPQHF
TGCGCCAGCAGCCAACGGGGGGGAAGCAATCAGCCCCAGCATTTT
>few|TRBD1|TRBJ2-7|TRBV7-9
CASSIPGQGYEQYF
TGTGCCAGCAGCATTCCGGGACAGGGCTACGAGCAGTACTTC
>few|-|TRBJ1-1|TRBV15
CATSRDQPGTEAFF
TGTGCCACCAGCAGAGATCAACCGGGAACTGAAGCTTTCTTT
>-|-|TRBJ2-2|TRBV7-6
CASSSPRGTQSYGNTGELFF
TGTGCCAGCAGTTCCCCCCGTGGGACACAAAGCTACGGGAACACCGGGGAGCTGTTTTTT
>few|-|TRBJ2-2|TRBV6-5
CASTRDGTGELFF
TGTGCCAGCACCAGAGATGGAACCGGGGAGCTGTTTTTT
>-|-|TRBJ1-4|TRBV13
CASSLGRDSWTSNEKLFF
TGTGCCAGCAGCTTAGGGCGAGACTCCTGGACTTCTAATGAAAAACTGTTTTTT
>few|TRBD2|TRBJ2-5|TRBV2
CASSDIRTSGEKGFQETQYF
TGTGCCAGCAGTGACATTCGGACTAGCGGGGAAAAGGGCTTCCAAGAGACCCAGTACTTC
>-|-|TRBJ2-7|TRBV6-2/TRBV6-3
CASSYPDGLKLREQYF
TGTGCCAGCAGTTACCCCGACGGGCTGAAGCTACGCGAGCAGTACTTC
>-|-|TRBJ1-2|TRBV7-4
CASNPMKNGYTF
TGTGCCAGCAACCCTATGAAGAACGGCTACACCTTC
>many|-|TRBJ1-1|TRBV7-8
CASSLAGAASNKKAFF
TGTGCCAGCAGCTTAGCGGGGGCCGCCTCCAACAAGAAAGCTTTCTTT
>many|-|TRBJ2-3|TRBV7-8
CASNPKGSTDTQYF
TGTGCCAGCAACCCCAAGGGCAGTACAGATACGCAGTATTTT
>many|-|TRBJ1-2|TRBV13
CASSLQGSDGYTF
TGTGCCAGCAGCCTACAGGGATCTGATGGCTACACCTTC
>few|TRBD1|TRBJ2-1|TRBV28
CASRPGQYYNEQFF
TGTGCCAGCAGACCGGGACAGTACTACAATGAGCAGTTCTTC
>few|-|TRBJ1-1|TRBV9
CASSNGRTEAFF
TGTGCCAGCAGCAACGGACGAACTGAAGCTTTCTTT
>many|TRBD1|TRBJ2-5|TRBV6-2/TRBV6-3
CASSYGTQTGPLVPLQETQYF
TGTGCCAGCAGTTACGGGACCCAGACAGGGCCCCTTGTACCACTACAAGAGACCCAGTACTTC